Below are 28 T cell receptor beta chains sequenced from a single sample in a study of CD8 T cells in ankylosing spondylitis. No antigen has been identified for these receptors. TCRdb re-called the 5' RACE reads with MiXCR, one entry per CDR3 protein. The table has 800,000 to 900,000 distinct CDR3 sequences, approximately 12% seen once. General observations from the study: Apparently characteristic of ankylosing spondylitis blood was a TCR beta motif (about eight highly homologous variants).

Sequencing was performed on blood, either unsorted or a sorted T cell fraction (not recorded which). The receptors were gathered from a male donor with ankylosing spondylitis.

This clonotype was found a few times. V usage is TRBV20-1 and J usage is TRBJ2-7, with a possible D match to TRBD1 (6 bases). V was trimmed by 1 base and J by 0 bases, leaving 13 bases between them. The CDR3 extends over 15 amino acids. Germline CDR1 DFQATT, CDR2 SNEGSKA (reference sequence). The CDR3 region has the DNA TGCAGTGCTAGAGCTTTGGACAGAGCCTCCTACGAGCAGTACTTC. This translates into CSARALDRASYEQYF.

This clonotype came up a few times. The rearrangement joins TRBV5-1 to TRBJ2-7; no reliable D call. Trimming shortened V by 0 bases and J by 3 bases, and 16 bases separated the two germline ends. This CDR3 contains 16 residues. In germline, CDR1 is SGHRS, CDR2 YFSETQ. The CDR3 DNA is TGCGCCAGCAGCTTGGGATATTTAGGGTTCTTCTACGAGCAGTACTTC. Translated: CASSLGYLGFFYEQYF.

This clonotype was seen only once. In nucleotides, the CDR3 is TGTGCCAGCGCGGGAGATCTGGCAGGGGGTTCCCATAATTCACCCCTCCACTTT. It translates to CASAGDLAGGSHNSPLHF. The V and J genes are TRBV21-1 and TRBJ1-6; TRBD1 reflects the table's D call only, with no check against the DNA. TRBV21-1 counts as a pseudogene. This CDR3 region has 18 residues.

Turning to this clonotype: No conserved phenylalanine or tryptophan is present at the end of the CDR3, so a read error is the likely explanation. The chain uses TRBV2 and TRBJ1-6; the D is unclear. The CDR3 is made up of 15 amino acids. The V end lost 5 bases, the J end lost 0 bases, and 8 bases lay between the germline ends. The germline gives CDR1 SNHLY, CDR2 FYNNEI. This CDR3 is CASSWTRSYNSPLHL. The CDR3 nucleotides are TGTGCCAGCAGTTGGACCCGCTCCTATAATTCACCCCTCCACCTT.

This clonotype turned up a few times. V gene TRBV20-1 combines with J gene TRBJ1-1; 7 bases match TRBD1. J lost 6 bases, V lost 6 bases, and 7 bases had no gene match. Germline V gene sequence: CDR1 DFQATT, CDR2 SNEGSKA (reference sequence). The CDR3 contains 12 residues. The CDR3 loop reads CSAKGGRPEAFF. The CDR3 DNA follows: TGCAGTGCCAAAGGGGGCCGACCTGAAGCTTTCTTT.

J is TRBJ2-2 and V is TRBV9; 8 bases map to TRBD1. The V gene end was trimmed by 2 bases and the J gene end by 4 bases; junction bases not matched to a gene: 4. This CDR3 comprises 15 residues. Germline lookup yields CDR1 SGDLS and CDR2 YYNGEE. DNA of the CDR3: TGTGCCAGCAGCGTCAGGGGGCAAGGCACCGGGGAGCTGTTTTTT. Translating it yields CASSVRGQGTGELFF.

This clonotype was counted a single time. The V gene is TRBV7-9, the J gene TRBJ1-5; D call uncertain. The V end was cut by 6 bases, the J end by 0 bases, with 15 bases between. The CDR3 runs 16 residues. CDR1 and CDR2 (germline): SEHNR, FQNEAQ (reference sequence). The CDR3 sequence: CASSASSWDSNQPQHF. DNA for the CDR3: TGTGCCAGCAGTGCCTCCTCCTGGGATAGCAATCAGCCCCAGCATTTT.

CDR3: CASSQDRLEGYNEQFF. The CDR3 region has the DNA TGCGCCAGCAGCCAAGATCGACTAGAGGGATACAATGAGCAGTTCTTC. V usage is TRBV4-1 and J usage is TRBJ2-1, with D tentatively TRBD2 (6 bases). Germline V gene lookup returns CDR1 MGHRA and CDR2 YSYEKL. The CDR3 covers 16 residues. Between the trimmed V and J ends, which lost 0 bases and 4 bases, there was a span of 13 bases.

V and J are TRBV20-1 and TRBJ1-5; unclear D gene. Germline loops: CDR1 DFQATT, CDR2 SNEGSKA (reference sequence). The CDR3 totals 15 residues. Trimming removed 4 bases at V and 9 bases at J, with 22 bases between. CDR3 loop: CSATRSQIIVPPQHF. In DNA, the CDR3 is TGCAGTGCTACGAGGTCCCAAATAATAGTGCCGCCCCAGCATTTT.

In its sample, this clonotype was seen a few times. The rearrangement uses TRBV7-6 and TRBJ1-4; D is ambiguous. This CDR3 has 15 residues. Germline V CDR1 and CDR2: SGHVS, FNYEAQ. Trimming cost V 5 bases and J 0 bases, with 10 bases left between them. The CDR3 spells CASSLRRATNEKLFF. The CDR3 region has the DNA TGTGCCAGCAGCCTACGGCGTGCAACTAATGAAAAACTGTTTTTT. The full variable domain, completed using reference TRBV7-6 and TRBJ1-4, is GAGVSQSPRYKVTKRGQDVALRCDPISGHVSLYWYRQALGQGPEFLTYFNYEAQQDKSGLPNDRFSAERPEGSISTLTIQRTEQRDSAMYRCASSLRRATNEKLFFGSGTQLSVL.

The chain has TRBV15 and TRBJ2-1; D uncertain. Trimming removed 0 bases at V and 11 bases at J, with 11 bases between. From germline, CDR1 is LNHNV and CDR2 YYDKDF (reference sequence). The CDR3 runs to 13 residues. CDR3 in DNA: TGTGCCACCAGCAGAGATGGGAAGCCCAAGCAGTTCTTC. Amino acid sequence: CATSRDGKPKQFF.

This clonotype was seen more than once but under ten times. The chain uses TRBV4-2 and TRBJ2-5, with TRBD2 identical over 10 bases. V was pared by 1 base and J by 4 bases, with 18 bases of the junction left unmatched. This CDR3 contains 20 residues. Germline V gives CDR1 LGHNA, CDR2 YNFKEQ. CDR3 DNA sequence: TGTGCCAGCAGCCAAGTAAAGGCTAGCGGGGGAGCGGATTGGCGAGAGACCCAGTACTTC. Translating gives CASSQVKASGGADWRETQYF.

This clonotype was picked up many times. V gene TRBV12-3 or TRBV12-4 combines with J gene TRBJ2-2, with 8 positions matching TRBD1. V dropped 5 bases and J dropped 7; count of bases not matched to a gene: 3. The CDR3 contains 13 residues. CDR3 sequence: CASSEQGGGELFF. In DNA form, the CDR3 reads TGTGCCAGCAGTGAACAGGGGGGCGGGGAGCTGTTTTTT.

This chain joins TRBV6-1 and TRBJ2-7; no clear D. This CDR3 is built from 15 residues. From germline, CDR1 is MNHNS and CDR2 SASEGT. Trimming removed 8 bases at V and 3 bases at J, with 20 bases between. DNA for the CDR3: TGTGCCAGCTCCCTTGGGCCAGCGACTTACTACGAGCAGTACTTC. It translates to CASSLGPATYYEQYF.

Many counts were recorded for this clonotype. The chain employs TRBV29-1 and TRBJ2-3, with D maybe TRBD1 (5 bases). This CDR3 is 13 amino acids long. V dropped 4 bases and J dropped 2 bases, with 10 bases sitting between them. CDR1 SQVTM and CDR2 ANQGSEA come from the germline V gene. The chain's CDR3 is CSVGMDNTDTQYF. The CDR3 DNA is TGCAGCGTTGGTATGGACAACACAGATACGCAGTATTTT.

The CDR3 region is CSVGGQQNEKLFF. CDR3 coding DNA: TGCAGCGTTGGGGGACAACAAAATGAAAAACTGTTTTTT. V usage is TRBV29-1 and J usage is TRBJ1-4, with D tentatively TRBD1 (6 bases). The CDR3 is 13 amino acids. Per the germline V gene, CDR1 is SQVTM and CDR2 is ANQGSEA. V lost 4 bases and J 5 bases, leaving 11 bases between the germline ends.

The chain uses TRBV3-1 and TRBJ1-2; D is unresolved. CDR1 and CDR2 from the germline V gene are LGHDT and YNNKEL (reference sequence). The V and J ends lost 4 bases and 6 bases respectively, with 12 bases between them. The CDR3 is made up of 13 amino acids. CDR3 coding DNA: TGTGCCAGCAGCCCCCAGGTCCTCCATGGCTACACCTTC. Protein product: CASSPQVLHGYTF. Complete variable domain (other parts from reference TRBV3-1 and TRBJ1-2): DTAVSQTPKYLVTQMGNDKSIKCEQNLGHDTMYWYKQDSKKFLKIMFSYNNKELIINETVPNRFSPKSPDKAHLNLHINSLELGDSAVYFCASSPQVLHGYTFGSGTRLTVV.

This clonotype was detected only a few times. The CDR3 coding sequence is TGTGCCAGCAGCGTAGACGGGAGAGTAGGCGGGGAGCTGTTTTTT. Encoded protein: CASSVDGRVGGELFF. The V gene is TRBV9, the J gene TRBJ2-2; D may be TRBD2 (6 bases). V lost 0 bases and J 7 bases, leaving 13 bases between the germline ends. Per the germline V gene, CDR1 is SGDLS and CDR2 is YYNGEE. CDR3 size: 15 residues. Filled out from reference TRBV9 and TRBJ2-2, the complete variable domain reads DSGVTQTPKHLITATGQRVTLRCSPRSGDLSVYWYQQSLDQGLQFLIQYYNGEERAKGNILERFSAQQFPDLHSELNLSSLELGDSALYFCASSVDGRVGGELFFGEGSRLTVL.

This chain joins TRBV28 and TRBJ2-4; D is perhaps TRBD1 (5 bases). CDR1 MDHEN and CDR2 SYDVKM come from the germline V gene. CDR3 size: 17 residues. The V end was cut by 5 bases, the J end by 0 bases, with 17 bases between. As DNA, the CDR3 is TGTGCCAGCAGTCCGCACGACAACAGGCTAGCCAAAAACATTCAGTACTTC. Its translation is CASSPHDNRLAKNIQYF.

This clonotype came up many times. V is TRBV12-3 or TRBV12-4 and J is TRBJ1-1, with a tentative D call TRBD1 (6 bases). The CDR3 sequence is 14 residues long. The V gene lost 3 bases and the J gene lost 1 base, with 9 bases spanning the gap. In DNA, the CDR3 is TGTGCCAGCAGTTTCGCACAGGGGAACACTGAAGCTTTCTTT. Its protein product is CASSFAQGNTEAFF.

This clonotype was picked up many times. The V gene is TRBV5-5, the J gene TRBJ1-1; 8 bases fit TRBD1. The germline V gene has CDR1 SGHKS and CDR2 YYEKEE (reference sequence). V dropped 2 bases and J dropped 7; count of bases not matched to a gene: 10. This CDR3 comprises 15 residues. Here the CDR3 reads CASSLPSRGPLEAFF. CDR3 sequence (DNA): TGTGCCAGCAGCTTACCGTCCAGGGGGCCCCTTGAAGCTTTCTTT. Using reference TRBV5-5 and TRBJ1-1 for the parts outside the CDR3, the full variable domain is DAGVTQSPTHLIKTRGQQVTLRCSPISGHKSVSWYQQVLGQGPQFIFQYYEKEERGRGNFPDRFSARQFPNYSSELNVNALLLGDSALYLCASSLPSRGPLEAFFGQGTRLTVV.

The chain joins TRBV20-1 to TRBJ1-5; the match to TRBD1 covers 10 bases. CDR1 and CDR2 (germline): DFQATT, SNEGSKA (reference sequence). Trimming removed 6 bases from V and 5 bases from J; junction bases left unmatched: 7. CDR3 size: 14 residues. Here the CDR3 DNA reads TGCAGTGCCCCGAAGGGGACAGGGGATCAGCCCCAGCATTTT. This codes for CSAPKGTGDQPQHF.

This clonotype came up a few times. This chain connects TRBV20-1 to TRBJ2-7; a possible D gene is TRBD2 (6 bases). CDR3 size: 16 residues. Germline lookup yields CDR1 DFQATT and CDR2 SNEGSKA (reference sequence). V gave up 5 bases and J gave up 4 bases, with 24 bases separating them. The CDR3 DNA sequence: TGCAGTGCTCACTGGGGAGGCTCTTGGGGGATTTACGAGCAGTACTTC. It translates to CSAHWGGSWGIYEQYF.

This CDR3 reads CSARPGGGAYEQYF. CDR3 bases: TGCAGTGCTAGACCGGGGGGGGGGGCCTACGAGCAGTACTTC. The chain employs TRBV20-1 and TRBJ2-7; 8 nucleotides match TRBD2. The CDR3 is 14 amino acids. The germline CDR1 and CDR2 sequences are DFQATT and SNEGSKA (reference sequence). J gave up 2 bases and V 2 bases, and 5 bases lay outside the gene matches.

DNA of the CDR3: TGTGCCAGCAGCCGCGGACTAGCGGGAGTGGCGTTCTTC. As protein: CASSRGLAGVAFF. The V call is TRBV7-2, the J call TRBJ2-1; 13 positions match TRBD2. Trimming removed 5 bases from V and 15 bases from J; junction bases left unmatched: 7. The CDR3 totals 13 residues. The V gene's germline CDR1 is SGHTA and CDR2 FQGNSA.

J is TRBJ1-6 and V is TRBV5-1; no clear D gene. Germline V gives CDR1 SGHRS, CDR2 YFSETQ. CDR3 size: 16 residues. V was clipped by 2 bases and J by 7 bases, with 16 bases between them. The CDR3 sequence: CASSFEDRFQNSPLHF. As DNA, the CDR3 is TGCGCCAGCAGCTTCGAGGACCGCTTTCAGAATTCACCCCTCCACTTT.

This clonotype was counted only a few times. This CDR3 is CASSLSYIGWETQYF. The CDR3 region has the DNA TGTGCCAGCAGCTTAAGCTACATAGGGTGGGAGACCCAGTACTTC. The chain uses TRBV11-2 and TRBJ2-5; unclear D gene. V lost 2 bases and J 5 bases, leaving 15 bases between the germline ends. This CDR3 has 15 amino acids. Germline CDR1 reads SGHAT; CDR2 reads FQNNGV.

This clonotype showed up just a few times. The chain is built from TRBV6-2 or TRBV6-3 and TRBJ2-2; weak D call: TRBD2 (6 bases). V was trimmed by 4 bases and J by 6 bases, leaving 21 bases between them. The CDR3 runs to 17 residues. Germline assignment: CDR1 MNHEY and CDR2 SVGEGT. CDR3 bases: TGTGCCAGCAGTTTTCCCCGGGGGAGACCAGACGCCGGGGAGCTGTTTTTT. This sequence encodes CASSFPRGRPDAGELFF.